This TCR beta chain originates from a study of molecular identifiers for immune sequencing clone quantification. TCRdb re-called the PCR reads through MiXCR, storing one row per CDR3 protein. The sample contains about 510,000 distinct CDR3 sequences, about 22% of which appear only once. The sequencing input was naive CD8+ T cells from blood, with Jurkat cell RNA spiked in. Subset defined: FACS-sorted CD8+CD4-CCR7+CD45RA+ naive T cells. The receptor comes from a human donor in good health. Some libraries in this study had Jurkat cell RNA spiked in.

The CDR3 loop reads CASTRGTSDTDTQYF. The CDR3 DNA follows: TGTGCCAGCACCCGCGGGACTAGCGACACAGATACGCAGTATTTT. This chain links TRBV9 with TRBJ2-3; 10 bases line up with TRBD2. The ends lost 6 bases at V and 2 bases at J; junction bases unmatched: 6. The CDR3 is 15 amino acids. CDR1 SGDLS and CDR2 YYNGEE come from the germline V gene.